The text below deals with one TCR beta chain. What it binds is not known. CDR3 length: 16 residues. Germline V gene lookup returns CDR1 SGHRS and CDR2 YFSETQ. V gave up 4 bases and J gave up 6 bases, with 20 bases separating them. The sample is drawn from a study of CD8+ T cells in alopecia areata. About the study: Treated patients were given 5 to 10 mg oral tofacitinib twice daily. Study-wide points: In blood and scalp, many expanded lesional clones persisted during tofacitinib.

cDNA serving as the sequencing template came from extracted, reverse transcribed RNA. Profiled with immunoSEQ multiplex PCR; TCRdb holds only in-frame clones, not every one. The sample holds 150,000 to 200,000 clones, under 60% seen once. Indicated treatment: oral pan-JAK inhibitor, 5-10 mg twice daily. In alopecia areata patients, both lesional scalp punch biopsies and peripheral blood were collected. The V and J genes are TRBV5-1 and TRBJ1-3; D is possibly TRBD1 (5 bases). The sequence was collected from a human donor with alopecia areata. The input for sequencing was CD8+ T cells sorted from blood, taken at week 24, from a patient treated with tofacitinib. CDR3 DNA: TGCGCCAGCAGCGGAGAAAACCGGGGCCCCGAAAACACCATATATTTT. Protein sequence: CASSGENRGPENTIYF.